This T cell receptor (beta chain) is drawn from a study of shared clonotypes between healthy human individuals. Looking at the study overall: Ranging from 18 to 49 in age, donors were a couple of women and three men.

Measured with immunoSEQ multiplex PCR; TCRdb has only the in-frame clones, and not every one. Of about 2.1 million clones in the sample, 93% are singletons; the top ten hold roughly 1.7%. CD45RO-negative, CCR7-selected cells formed the naive CD8 fraction, which excluded terminally differentiated effector memory CD45RA+ cells. Comments on this clone: The antigen remains undetermined.

Points from the study as a whole: When compared with the clonotypes that were shared by all four sorted-subset donors, the non-shared clonotypes turned out to have lower generation probabilities.

This CDR3 is 12 amino acids long. Trimming removed 5 bases at V and 5 bases at J, with 7 bases between. The germline CDR1 and CDR2 sequences are SGHNT and YENEEA. The sequenced sample was naive CD8+ T cells from PBMCs. The chain carries TRBV11-3 and TRBJ2-1; no definite D call. This TCR was sampled from a young man in good health. Some clones in this sample may be carry-over from other donors' samples. The chain's CDR3 is CASSLEDNEQFF. CDR3 nucleotide sequence: TGTGCCAGCAGCCTGGAAGACAATGAGCAGTTCTTC. Full variable domain (missing parts from reference TRBV11-3 and TRBJ2-1): EAGVVQSPRYKIIEKKQPVAFWCNPISGHNTLYWYLQNLGQGPELLIRYENEEAVDDSQLPKDRFSAERLKGVDSTLKIQPAELGDSAVYLCASSLEDNEQFFGPGTRLTVL.